A selection of T cell receptor beta chains follows, all from one sample in a study of T cell changes during pregnancy in multiple sclerosis. Clones were sequenced by immunoSEQ multiplex PCR, and TCRdb holds only the in-frame ones, with some missing. The table shows about 55,000 clones, with 90% to 95% occurring only once. The material sequenced was CD8+ T cells from peripheral blood mononuclear cells, taken after pregnancy. The receptor set was obtained from a female donor with multiple sclerosis, enrolled in a pregnancy study. Each CDR3 is given with its conserved first and last residue. A D gene is named only where the DNA matches it firmly. Clone size is given for some rows only: seen once, a few or many times, or a class if the clone is expanded.

>-|TRBJ2-7|TRBV9|-
CASSVAGGVSGEQYF
TGTGCCAGCAGCGTAGCTGGAGGGGTTTCGGGGGAGCAGTACTTC
>-|TRBJ1-2|TRBV5-1|-
CASSFRENYGYTF
TGCGCCAGCAGCTTTCGGGAGAACTATGGCTACACCTTC
>-|TRBJ2-3|TRBV7-2|-
CASSTGDSTDTQYF
TGTGCCAGCAGCACCGGGGATAGCACAGATACGCAGTATTTT
>-|TRBJ1-1|TRBV19|-
CASSIFGIDRMNTEAFF
TGTGCCAGTAGTATTTTTGGGATCGACAGAATGAACACTGAAGCTTTCTTT
>-|TRBJ1-2|TRBV29-1|-
CSVEDPPLVGGYTF
TGCAGCGTTGAAGATCCCCCGCTAGTTGGTGGCTACACCTTC
>-|TRBJ1-4|TRBV28|-
CASSLQQTGSREKLFF
TGTGCCAGCAGCCTTCAACAGACAGGTTCTCGTGAAAAACTGTTTTTT
>-|TRBJ2-2|TRBV2|-
CASSATTNTGELFF
TGTGCCAGCAGTGCGACAACGAACACCGGGGAGCTGTTTTTT
>-|TRBJ2-7|TRBV19|TRBD2
CASSIGGSSYEQYF
TGTGCCAGTAGTATAGGCGGGAGCTCCTACGAGCAGTACTTC
>-|TRBJ1-5|TRBV19|TRBD1
CASLPLGRGTGPNQPQHF
TGTGCCAGTCTCCCCCTAGGCCGGGGGACAGGCCCCAATCAGCCCCAGCATTTT
>-|TRBJ2-7|TRBV7-6|TRBD2
CASTSGLAGASYEQYF
TGTGCCAGCACCTCGGGACTAGCGGGGGCCTCCTACGAGCAGTACTTC
>-|TRBJ2-4|TRBV4-2|TRBD1
CASSGPGQGAKNIQYF
TGTGCCAGCAGCGGACCGGGACAGGGAGCCAAAAACATTCAGTACTTC
>-|TRBJ1-4|TRBV9|-
CASSVDRRAEKLFF
TGTGCCAGCAGCGTTGACAGAAGGGCTGAAAAACTGTTTTTT
>-|TRBJ2-1|TRBV19|TRBD2
CASSWAGGNNEQFF
TGTGCCAGTAGTTGGGCGGGAGGTAACAATGAGCAGTTCTTC
>-|TRBJ1-1|TRBV19|TRBD1
CASSQQGASEAFF
TGTGCCAGTAGTCAGCAGGGGGCAAGTGAAGCTTTCTTT
>-|TRBJ2-3|TRBV7-6|-
CASSLASDTQYF
TGTGCCAGCAGCTTAGCCTCAGATACGCAGTATTTT
>-|TRBJ2-7|TRBV29-1|-
CSVVYRADYEQYF
TGCAGCGTCGTATACAGGGCAGACTACGAGCAGTACTTC
>-|TRBJ1-5|TRBV13|TRBD1
CASRDSTGGWNQPQHF
TGTGCCAGCAGGGACTCGACAGGGGGGTGGAATCAGCCCCAGCATTTT
>-|TRBJ2-7|TRBV28|-
CASSLAGTPGEQYF
TGTGCCAGCAGTTTAGCGGGGACGCCGGGGGAGCAGTACTTC
>-|TRBJ2-1|TRBV19|TRBD2
CASTAGLANNEQFF
TGTGCCAGTACTGCGGGACTAGCTAACAATGAGCAGTTCTTC
>-|TRBJ1-2|TRBV27|-
CASSLGPQGSYGYTF
TGTGCCAGCAGTTTAGGTCCCCAGGGTTCCTATGGCTACACCTTC
>-|TRBJ1-1|TRBV9|-
CASSVDRANTEAFF
TGTGCCAGCAGCGTAGACAGGGCGAACACTGAAGCTTTCTTT
>-|TRBJ1-2|TRBV9|-
CASSVGRLSYGYTF
TGTGCCAGCAGCGTAGGACGACTTAGCTATGGCTACACCTTC
>-|TRBJ1-1|TRBV9|TRBD1
CASSVDPTGGNTEAFF
TGTGCCAGCAGCGTAGATCCTACAGGGGGGAACACTGAAGCTTTCTTT
>once|TRBJ2-5|TRBV7-9|TRBD1
CASSTPPTGSGETQYF
TGTGCCAGCAGCACACCCCCGACAGGGAGTGGAGAGACCCAGTACTTC
>-|TRBJ1-5|TRBV7-7|TRBD1
CASSPGRDRDPRVGNQPQHF
TGTGCCAGCAGCCCCGGGCGGGACAGGGATCCTCGGGTGGGCAATCAGCCCCAGCATTTT
>-|TRBJ2-1|TRBV27|-
CASTGGPYNEQFF
TGTGCCAGCACTGGAGGCCCGTACAATGAGCAGTTCTTC
>-|TRBJ2-3|TRBV27|TRBD1
CASSSLQGADGDTQYF
TGTGCCAGCAGTTCACTACAGGGGGCGGATGGTGATACGCAGTATTTT
>-|TRBJ2-7|TRBV5-6|-
CASSLGAGAYEQYF
TGTGCCAGCAGCTTGGGTGCAGGGGCCTACGAGCAGTACTTC
>-|TRBJ1-5|TRBV19|-
CASSTSPDIGLRPQHF
TGTGCCAGTAGTACCAGCCCGGACATTGGTTTGAGGCCCCAGCATTTT
>-|TRBJ2-3|TRBV19|-
CASSPGQFGTDTQYF
TGTGCCAGTAGTCCCGGACAGTTCGGCACAGATACGCAGTATTTT
>-|TRBJ2-1|TRBV9|TRBD2
CASTPPGLAGGNEQFF
TGTGCCAGCACCCCACCGGGACTAGCGGGAGGAAATGAGCAGTTCTTC
>-|TRBJ2-3|TRBV27|TRBD2
CASSLSGTSGRGQYF
TGTGCCAGCAGTTTATCGGGGACTAGCGGACGTGGGCAGTATTTT
>-|TRBJ2-1|TRBV9|TRBD2
CASSVPGGFSYNEQFF
TGTGCCAGCAGCGTACCGGGAGGGTTCTCCTACAATGAGCAGTTCTTC
>-|TRBJ2-3|TRBV4-3|TRBD2
CASSGTSGSTDTQYF
TGCGCCAGCAGCGGAACTAGCGGGAGCACAGATACGCAGTATTTT
>-|TRBJ1-4|TRBV14|-
CASSHVGTNEKLFF
TGTGCCAGCAGCCATGTCGGGACTAATGAAAAACTGTTTTTT
>-|TRBJ2-3|TRBV7-9|-
CASSLDTSPTDTQYF
TGTGCCAGCAGCTTAGATACTAGCCCGACAGATACGCAGTATTTT
>-|TRBJ2-3|TRBV9|-
CASSDRRTDTQYF
TGTGCCAGCAGCGACCGTCGGACAGATACGCAGTATTTT
>-|TRBJ2-7|TRBV14|-
CASSQGHIPYEQYF
TGTGCCAGCAGCCAAGGGCATATTCCCTACGAGCAGTACTTC
>-|TRBJ2-3|TRBV7-8|TRBD2
CASSWPGTITDTQYF
TGTGCCAGCAGCTGGCCCGGGACTATCACAGATACGCAGTATTTT
>-|TRBJ2-1|TRBV19|-
CATGDGYNEQFF
TGTGCCACCGGCGACGGGTACAATGAGCAGTTCTTC
>-|TRBJ2-3|TRBV28|-
CASSFGGDFLTDTQYF
TGTGCCAGCAGTTTTGGCGGGGACTTTCTCACAGATACGCAGTATTTT
>-|TRBJ2-7|TRBV7-9|-
CASSLGRTAAYEQYF
TGTGCCAGCAGCTTAGGGAGGACAGCCGCCTACGAGCAGTACTTC
>-|TRBJ2-5|TRBV7-9|TRBD1
CASSRRTGEETQYF
TGTGCCAGCAGCCGCCGGACAGGGGAAGAGACCCAGTACTTC
>-|TRBJ2-7|TRBV9|TRBD2
CASSPRGGDYEQYF
TGTGCCAGCAGCCCCCGGGGGGGGGACTACGAGCAGTACTTC
>-|TRBJ2-5|TRBV4-3|TRBD2
CASSQGTSGFLTETQYF
TGCGCCAGCAGCCAAGGGACTAGCGGGTTCTTGACGGAGACCCAGTACTTC
>-|TRBJ1-1|TRBV2|-
CASRLRGGFDADTEAFF
TGTGCCAGCAGACTTAGGGGAGGATTCGATGCGGACACTGAAGCTTTCTTT
>-|TRBJ1-4|TRBV4-3|-
CASSQEWAGFQKLFF
TGCGCCAGCAGCCAAGAGTGGGCAGGGTTTCAAAAACTGTTTTTT
>-|TRBJ1-1|TRBV7-9|TRBD1
CASSQQGGTEAFF
TGTGCCAGCAGCCAACAGGGGGGCACTGAAGCTTTCTTT
>-|TRBJ2-1|TRBV7-9|-
CASSLARKVWNEQFF
TGTGCCAGCAGCTTAGCGCGAAAAGTTTGGAATGAGCAGTTCTTC
>once|TRBJ2-1|TRBV2|-
CAGSRGEGYNEQFF
TGTGCCGGGTCGAGGGGGGAGGGCTACAATGAGCAGTTCTTC
>-|TRBJ2-7|TRBV5-1|-
CASSFTGVDEQYF
TGCGCCAGCAGCTTTACGGGAGTCGACGAGCAGTACTTC
>-|TRBJ2-2|TRBV7-8|TRBD2
CASSLYLAFRGESGELFF
TGTGCCAGCAGCTTATATCTGGCGTTCCGGGGGGAGTCCGGGGAGCTGTTTTTT
>-|TRBJ1-1|TRBV7-9|-
CASSLVSGGTEAFF
TGTGCCAGCAGCTTAGTTTCGGGGGGCACTGAAGCTTTCTTT